This is a list of T cell receptor beta chains from one sample in a study of blood T cell repertoires in COVID-19. Clones were sequenced by immunoSEQ multiplex PCR, and TCRdb holds only the in-frame ones, with some missing. Here the sample spans tens of thousands of clones, around 90% being singletons. The sequenced sample consisted of peripheral blood. The receptors come from a man aged 45 to 65 with COVID-19, enrolled during active disease. CDR3s include the opening cysteine and the closing phenylalanine or tryptophan. The D gene is left open where the match is weak. Not all rows give a size; the values are once, few, many and, for expanded clones, a class.

clone_size	d_call	v_call	j_call	cdr3_aa	cdr3_nt
few	-	TRBV5-6	TRBJ2-7	CASSLAPREQYF	TGTGCCAGCAGCTTGGCCCCCCGCGAGCAGTACTTC
-	-	TRBV5-4	TRBJ1-2	CASSLSEVYGYTF	TGTGCCAGCAGCTTGTCTGAGGTCTATGGCTACACCTTC
-	TRBD2	TRBV2	TRBJ2-1	CASSATGTNYNEQFF	TGTGCCAGCAGCGCTACCGGGACTAACTACAATGAGCAGTTCTTC
-	TRBD1	TRBV5-4	TRBJ1-1	CASSLGDRGLGTEAFF	TGTGCCAGCAGCTTGGGGGACAGGGGGCTAGGAACTGAAGCTTTCTTT
-	-	TRBV10-3	TRBJ2-1	CAIGLDSYNEQFF	TGTGCCATCGGACTGGACTCCTACAATGAGCAGTTCTTC
-	-	TRBV7-9	TRBJ1-3	CASSRFTPENTIYF	TGTGCCAGCAGCCGATTTACACCCGAAAACACCATATATTTT
once	-	TRBV5-5	TRBJ2-3	CASSWDWSTDTQYF	TGTGCCAGCAGCTGGGACTGGAGCACAGATACGCAGTATTTT
-	-	TRBV3-1/TRBV3-2	TRBJ2-7	CASSHGTDSYEQYF	TGTGCCAGCAGCCATGGGACTGACTCCTACGAGCAGTACTTC
-	-	TRBV27	TRBJ2-7	CASSLGRGYEQYF	TGTGCCAGCAGTTTGGGCAGGGGCTACGAGCAGTACTTC
-	-	TRBV5-1	TRBJ2-5	CASSLVPGQETQYF	TGCGCCAGCAGCTTGGTACCAGGGCAAGAGACCCAGTACTTC
-	-	TRBV27	TRBJ2-7	CASSLRDTISYEQYF	TGTGCCAGCAGTTTAAGGGACACGATCTCCTACGAGCAGTACTTC
few	-	TRBV5-1	TRBJ2-7	CASSIDGYEQYF	TGCGCCAGCAGCATAGACGGGTACGAGCAGTACTTC
-	-	TRBV6-2/TRBV6-3	TRBJ1-6	CASSSLDSNSPLHF	TGTGCCAGCAGTTCCCTGGACAGTAATTCACCCCTCCACTTT
-	-	TRBV27	TRBJ2-2	CASGGWNTGELFF	TGTGCCAGCGGAGGTTGGAACACCGGGGAGCTGTTTTTT
-	TRBD2	TRBV6-5	TRBJ2-4	CASSSGLAGGRHIQYF	TGTGCCAGCAGTTCGGGACTAGCGGGGGGGAGACACATTCAGTACTTC
-	TRBD2	TRBV20-1	TRBJ2-4	CSASRTSGSDIQYF	TGCAGTGCTAGTAGGACTAGCGGGAGTGACATTCAGTACTTC